This T cell receptor (beta chain) was sequenced in a study of EBV T-cell therapy then PD-1 blockade in nasopharyngeal carcinoma. TCRdb's copy holds only in-frame clones and misses some; the assay was immunoSEQ multiplex PCR. The table includes fewer than 25,000 clones, around four fifths detected once. Time point denoted: 266 days after commencement of treatment, after nivolumab therapy. Treatment in this sample: AdE1-LMPpoly-expanded autologous EBV-specific T-cell therapy followed by anti-PD-1 nivolumab. On this clone itself: The antigen remains undetermined.

Germline CDR1 and CDR2: LNHDA and SQIVND (reference sequence). There are 14 residues in the CDR3. The germline V and J ends were trimmed by 9 bases and 6 bases, with 18 bases remaining between them. Sequences were derived from CD8+ T cells from blood, sampled around day 270 from a patient whose treatment included autologous EBV-specific T cells and nivolumab. J is TRBJ2-1 and V is TRBV19, with D possibly being TRBD2 (6 bases). The receptor's source is a man aged 40-55 years with nasopharyngeal carcinoma. The CDR3 region has the DNA TGTGCCAGCTCCTGGGGGGAAGGGCCCAATGAGCAGTTCTTC. Protein product: CASSWGEGPNEQFF.